The entry below describes one T cell receptor beta chain. Its target is unknown. The entry originates in a study of monozygotic twins with cystic fibrosis. Study background: Library input was 2.5 to 3 micrograms of fragmented DNA, with 15 PCR cycles.

Germline lookup yields CDR1 MGHDK and CDR2 SYGVNS. The CDR3 runs 15 residues. V was trimmed by 2 bases and J by 7 bases, leaving 17 bases between them. General observations from the study: The repertoire was suggested to be naive-dominated, clonality median around 0.0093. Monozygotic CF twin pairs shared significantly more nucleotide-identical clonotypes than unrelated CF individuals did. Shared CDR3 numbers were not associated with age, concordance or severity.

Method: immunoSEQ multiplex PCR; TCRdb's copy keeps in-frame clones and lacks some. The table records fewer than 20,000 clones, around 97% of them present only once. This clonotype originated in a woman aged 25 to 39 with cystic fibrosis. The specimen was blood. The gene calls are TRBV25-1 and TRBJ1-2; D is unresolved. The DNA for the CDR3 is TGTGCCAGCAGTGAACCCGCCGGGCGGGAAGGTGGCTACACCTTC. Its protein product is CASSEPAGREGGYTF.